The clone carrying this T cell receptor beta chain appeared once. Antigen unknown. As for treatment: roughly 10-day PBMC culture with coronavirus spike peptide pools or control peptides (ViraFEST assay). At days 3 and 7, half the medium was exchanged for fresh IL-2 medium. The assay that was used to sequence DNA from cultured CD4+ T cells was the Oncomine TCR Beta short-read assay. TCRdb re-derived calls from the PCR reads in MiXCR, one entry per CDR3 protein. The sample shows under 15,000 distinct CDR3 sequences, more than 30% of them seen only once. This record belongs to a study of vaccination and CD4 T cells after COVID-19. Study overall: Post-vaccine sample collection happened at a median of approximately 77 days after dose two, ranging 14 to 241. Whole-study findings and limits: The median proportion of reactive clones detected only post-vaccination in convalescent patients was over 65%. Spike mono-reactivity was found in 304 of the 307 vaccine-specific clones identified in convalescent patients.

Germline V gene sequence: CDR1 MNHNS, CDR2 SASEGT. CDR3 length: 15 residues. Trimming took 6 bases from V and 4 from J; bases not matched to a gene: 7. This TCR came from a human donor who had recovered from COVID-19. The sample was CD4+ T cells from blood, cultured in vitro, taken after SARS-CoV-2 vaccination. The rearrangement joins TRBV6-1 to TRBJ2-7; 12 bases agree with TRBD1. CDR3 nucleotides: TGTGCCAGCAGCTCGGGACAGGGGGCGTCTTACGAGCAGTACTTC. This codes for CASSSGQGASYEQYF.